This T cell receptor (beta chain) comes out of a study of T cell responses to AZD1222 COVID-19 vaccine (dated by TCRdb to about 2021). Describing the broader study: A total of 233 trial participants underwent TCR sequencing, of whom 200 to 220 had received two doses of AZD1222 and some 25 had received two doses of the MenACWY control vaccine. Enrollment into the trials was organized by age into subgroups of 18-55, 56-69 and 70-plus years, and those subgroups contained around 150, 28 and 57 TCR-sequenced participants, respectively.

What this sample's time point label stands for: about 28 days (+/-7) after the second vaccine dose. AZD1222 recipients given second doses at about 4 weeks or at about 12 weeks were pooled, since spike-specific TCR depth and breadth were not found to differ between the two schedules. Vaccinee samples were obtained from the UK trials COV001 and COV002, which included a single-blind randomized controlled phase 2/3 trial of AZD1222 (ChAdOx1 nCoV-19) in healthy adults. For TCRbeta chain sequencing, PBMC samples from trial participants were taken at day 0 and at day 28 after the second dose. The CDR3 regions of human TCRbeta chains were subjected to immunosequencing. On the authors' methods: Repertoire TCRs were checked for matches against a reference library of SARS-CoV-2-specific TCRs that had been generated using the MIRA antigen-specificity platform. Breadth meant the fraction of unique TCRs that were SARS-CoV-2-associated, whereas depth meant the fraction of total T cells that were SARS-CoV-2-associated. Using the MIRA data, each spike-specific TCR was assigned both to the spike region to which the TCR was reactive and to a CD4 or CD8 class. Log10-transformed breadth and depth values were compared by one-way ANOVA with Sidak's multiple comparisons tests. Held by TCRdb, this immuneACCESS table contains in-frame sequences only and omits some clones. Under half of the omission traces to an unresolved V gene where checked; the cause of the rest is unknown. V and J calls and clone size are copied from that table; D and trimming were computed from the DNA. In all, the sample holds more than 80,000 clones, and around 91% of those were seen once. The ten largest make up roughly 2.7% of the sample.

The germline V gene provides CDR1 SNHLY and CDR2 FYNNEI. The trim is 3 bases for V and 8 bases for J, with a gap of 23 bases between the germline ends. Counted from cysteine to phenylalanine, this CDR3 has 17 amino acids. The DNA shown is the 51-base CDR3, in frame from base 1. On this clone: The antigen it recognizes is unknown. Within one base of it there is no much larger clone, and no base qualities were kept.

Points the paper makes about the study in general: Nearly half of unique spike-specific TCRs reportedly recognized epitopes outside regions mutated in the B.1.351 and B.1.1.7 variants. Conclusions about previously exposed vaccinees are limited because only six or seven AZD1222 recipients were SARS-CoV-2 seropositive at baseline. In the small 56-69-year group, the increase in depth fell short of significance, most likely because of low power. Participants were mostly white British and included more females than males, and it was suggested by the authors that clonal diversity may have been underestimated. After two AZD1222 doses, both the breadth and the depth of spike-specific TCRs were significantly higher than at day 0 and than in MenACWY recipients. Because no samples from the day 14 peak response were available, repertoires could be characterized only after the peak T cell response. Vaccine-associated CD4 TCRs spanned the whole spike protein, with dominant responses in regions 160-218 and 743-854.

The rearranged segments are TRBV2 and TRBJ1-5, with no confidently assigned D gene. This receptor was identified in an adult who received the AZD1222 COVID-19 vaccine. This specimen consisted of peripheral blood, obtained 28 days after the second AZD1222 dose. The DNA sequence is as follows: TGTGCCAGCAGTGAGTCTTTATACCTTGCTGGGGATGAGCCCCAGCATTTT. Its coded protein is CASSESLYLAGDEPQHF.